These T cell receptor beta chains were read from a single sample in a study of OX40 agonist ivuxolimab in advanced cancers. Assay used: immunoSEQ multiplex PCR; TCRdb lists only in-frame clones, some missing. The data hold about 76,000 clones, with 89% observed a single time. The sample here was CD4+ or CD8+ T cells sorted from blood, taken in a trial of the OX40 agonist ivuxolimab. These receptors were collected from an adult with an advanced solid tumor such as melanoma, head and neck, liver or kidney cancer. Each CDR3 is given with its conserved first and last residue. The D gene is left open where the match is weak. Clone size is stated in some rows and not others, as once, few, many or a class when expanded.

CDR3 protein	CDR3 DNA	CDR3 length	V gene	J gene	clone size	D gene
CASSSLFSSTDTQYF	TGTGCCAGCTCATCCCTTTTTTCCAGCACAGATACGCAGTATTTT	15	TRBV18	TRBJ2-3	.	.
CASSLVWQPSAKNIQYF	TGCGCCAGCAGCTTGGTTTGGCAGCCCTCTGCCAAAAACATTCAGTACTTC	17	TRBV5-1	TRBJ2-4	.	.
CASSFRGSGRGNEQYF	TGTGCCAGCAGCTTTAGGGGTAGCGGGAGGGGAAACGAGCAGTACTTC	16	TRBV7-2	TRBJ2-7	.	TRBD2
CARSLGQGSQYF	TGTGCCAGAAGCTTGGGACAGGGCTCACAGTATTTT	12	TRBV5-3	TRBJ2-3	.	TRBD1
CASSALGQGTYGYTF	TGTGCCAGCAGCGCTCTGGGACAGGGAACCTATGGCTACACCTTC	15	TRBV9	TRBJ1-2	.	TRBD1
CASSFGPAGGSETQYF	TGCGCCAGCAGCTTCGGTCCAGCGGGGGGAAGCGAGACCCAGTACTTC	16	TRBV5-1	TRBJ2-5	.	TRBD2
CAWGRGEGPQHF	TGTGCCTGGGGAAGGGGGGAAGGGCCCCAGCATTTT	12	TRBV30	TRBJ1-5	.	.
CASIDQGAPNTEAFF	TGTGCCAGTATAGACCAGGGGGCGCCGAACACTGAAGCTTTCTTT	15	TRBV19	TRBJ1-1	once	TRBD1
CASKPGTAQETQYF	TGTGCCAGCAAACCTGGGACAGCGCAAGAGACCCAGTACTTC	14	TRBV6-5	TRBJ2-5	.	TRBD1
CASTSSGPSYNEQFF	TGTGCCAGCACGTCTAGCGGCCCTTCCTACAATGAGCAGTTCTTC	15	TRBV7-2	TRBJ2-1	once	TRBD2
CASTNRDQDDEQFF	TGTGCCAGTACCAACAGGGACCAAGACGATGAGCAGTTCTTC	14	TRBV19	TRBJ2-1	.	.
CASWRRGVTFF	TGTGCCAGTTGGCGCCGTGGGGTGACTTTCTTT	11	TRBV19	TRBJ1-1	.	.
CASSLGGLMNTEAFF	TGTGCCAGCAGCCTAGGGGGGCTGATGAACACTGAAGCTTTCTTT	15	TRBV14	TRBJ1-1	once	.
CASSARGQGSTDTQYF	TGTGCCAGCAGTGCCCGGGGACAGGGGAGCACAGATACGCAGTATTTT	16	TRBV25-1	TRBJ2-3	.	TRBD1
CTSSQDPGFMNTEAFF	TGCACCAGCAGCCAAGATCCGGGTTTCATGAACACTGAAGCTTTCTTT	16	TRBV1	TRBJ1-1	few	.
CASSPYRDNEQFF	TGTGCCAGCTCACCCTACCGGGACAATGAGCAGTTCTTC	13	TRBV18	TRBJ2-1	.	.
CASSLGTANQPQHF	TGCGCCAGCAGCTTGGGTACGGCTAATCAGCCCCAGCATTTT	14	TRBV5-1	TRBJ1-5	.	.
CAISLNGAAGDTQYF	TGTGCCATCAGTCTAAACGGGGCCGCGGGAGATACGCAGTATTTT	15	TRBV10-3	TRBJ2-3	.	.
CSVGELDNEKLFF	TGCAGCGTTGGGGAGTTGGATAATGAAAAACTGTTTTTT	13	TRBV29-1	TRBJ1-4	.	.
CSASDGAEQFF	TGCAGTGCTAGCGACGGAGCGGAGCAGTTCTTC	11	TRBV20-1	TRBJ2-1	.	.
CASNTHSNQPQHF	TGTGCCAGCAACACCCATAGCAATCAGCCCCAGCATTTT	13	TRBV28	TRBJ1-5	.	.
CASSARTGPGQPQHF	TGTGCCAGCAGTGCAAGGACAGGGCCAGGTCAGCCCCAGCATTTT	15	TRBV6-1	TRBJ1-5	.	TRBD1
CASSLGYLSEFSGNTIYF	TGTGCCAGCAGCTTAGGATATTTATCGGAGTTTTCTGGAAACACCATATATTTT	18	TRBV7-2	TRBJ1-3	.	.
CASSSPSSDNEQFF	TGCGCCAGCAGCTCCCCGAGCTCGGACAATGAGCAGTTCTTC	14	TRBV5-1	TRBJ2-1	.	.
CASSQLEGQGSFDTEAFF	TGTGCCAGCAGCCAATTGGAGGGACAGGGGTCGTTCGACACTGAAGCTTTCTTT	18	TRBV21-1	TRBJ1-1	.	.
CASQRQGNYNEQFF	TGCGCCAGCCAGCGACAGGGAAACTACAATGAGCAGTTCTTC	14	TRBV5-1	TRBJ2-1	.	TRBD1
CASSYSGTDNSPLHF	TGTGCCAGCAGTTACTCCGGGACAGATAATTCACCCCTCCACTTT	15	TRBV6-6	TRBJ1-6	.	TRBD1